This is a list of T cell receptor beta chains from one sample in a study of shared clonotypes between healthy human individuals. The protocol was immunoSEQ multiplex PCR, while the TCRdb copy is restricted to in-frame clones and leaves out a portion. This sample yields more than 2,000,000 clones, of which over 85% are seen a single time; 0.39% belongs to the top ten. Sample: naive CD4+ T cells from PBMCs. These receptors came from a man aged 18 to 29 in good health. Some clones in this sample may be carry-over from other donors' samples. CDR3s leave out the opening cysteine and the closing phenylalanine or tryptophan.

v_call	cdr3_aa
TRBV6-7	ASSTEGLSNYGYT
TRBV5-3	ARSLAYGLAGKARGEQF
TRBV28	ASSWSAGAGQPQH
TRBV6-5	ASSYSTNEKLF
TRBV6-5	ASSYRGAQY
TRBV7-2	AYEDRGIYEQY
TRBV5-4	ASSPVGTSGRLTQY
TRBV19	ASSTLAGFSYEQY
TRBV27	ASSPLSGIDTGELF
TRBV14	ASSQVGTLGYT
TRBV15	ATSRLAGAYEQY
TRBV19	ASSLPSGRSYNEQF
TRBV5-5	ASSLRAEVNTEAF
TRBV5-1	ASSLLDNYNEQF
TRBV19	ASTSDPLPGNEQF
TRBV5-4	ASSAGQAGVETQY
TRBV7-2	ASSLVVWREGRGDTQY
TRBV28	ASGPLLNTIY
TRBV27	ASSTNTDTQY
TRBV5-1	ASSLGRGQGEKLF
TRBV29-1	SVEARNEQF
TRBV4-1	ASSQGGGPWGNTGELF